This T cell receptor (beta chain) was sequenced in a study of T cells in Graves' hyperthyroidism and ophthalmopathy. Broader study findings: A model of 13 V-J pairs discriminated ophthalmopathy from stable hyperthyroidism. Blood held most thyroid clonotypes expanded above 0.001 frequency.

The germline V and J ends were trimmed by 6 bases and 8 bases, with 20 bases remaining between them. This CDR3 has 15 residues. CDR1 and CDR2 from the germline V gene are SNHLY and FYNNEI. TCR beta CDR3 regions were amplified from RNA transcripts. With the HTBI primer set, the TCR CDR3 went through a first round of RT-PCR. TCRdb redid the calling of the multiplex PCR reads with MiXCR, one entry per CDR3 protein. The profile covers hundreds of thousands of distinct CDR3 sequences, with roughly 17% appearing a single time and around 19% taken by the ten largest. Uncontrolled infection, other autoimmune disease, pregnancy or lactation led to exclusion. For the diagnoses, clinical symptoms, serum thyroxine and TRAb, thyroid ultrasound and orbital computed tomography were used. This clonotype was found many times. Its specificity is unknown.

The V and J genes are TRBV2 and TRBJ2-1; no definite D call. The source material was blood. This sequence originates from a woman aged 18-35 years with Graves' hyperthyroidism. CDR3 in amino acids: CASSGMRGLSDEQFF. In DNA form, the CDR3 reads TGTGCCAGCAGCGGCATGCGCGGATTGTCCGATGAGCAGTTCTTC.